This T cell receptor beta chain was sequenced for a study of blood T cell repertoires in COVID-19. Germline CDR1 reads WSHSY; CDR2 reads SAAADI. This CDR3 is 23 amino acids long. V lost 3 bases, J lost 1 base, and 27 bases stayed unmatched. The protocol was immunoSEQ multiplex PCR, while the TCRdb copy is restricted to in-frame clones and leaves out a portion. This sample has under 250,000 clones, with roughly 83% found just once. The sequencing input was peripheral blood. The chain recombines TRBV10-2 with TRBJ2-7; TRBD1 matches at 10 bases. The sequence came from a woman in her seventies with active or convalescent COVID-19. Here the CDR3 reads CASSDPLPGTGEGGFGTSYEQYF. The CDR3 DNA sequence: TGCGCCAGCAGTGATCCGCTACCGGGGACAGGGGAAGGAGGGTTTGGGACTTCCTACGAGCAGTACTTC.